The rows below give T cell receptor beta chains drawn from one sample of a study of T cell responses to AZD1222 COVID-19 vaccine. Using immunoSEQ multiplex PCR, the repertoire was profiled, and TCRdb retains in-frame clones only, with some absent. Of about 120,000 clones in the sample, roughly 91% are singletons; the top ten hold about 1%. Sequenced here: peripheral blood, sampled 28 days after the second AZD1222 dose. The receptors here all came from an adult who received the AZD1222 COVID-19 vaccine. Each CDR3 is given with its conserved first and last residue. D genes are given only for firm matches. Size values are once, few and many counts, or a class for expanded clones, and some rows have none.

clone_size: -
v_call: TRBV6-5
j_call: TRBJ2-2
d_call: -
cdr3_nt: TGTGCCAGCAGACTGGGGCCCGGGGAGCTGTTTTTT
cdr3_aa: CASRLGPGELFF

clone_size: -
v_call: TRBV5-1
j_call: TRBJ1-2
d_call: -
cdr3_nt: TGCGCCAGCAGCTTGGGTCCAGGAGCTAACTATGGCTACACCTTC
cdr3_aa: CASSLGPGANYGYTF

clone_size: -
v_call: TRBV10-3
j_call: TRBJ1-1
d_call: TRBD1
cdr3_nt: TGTGCCATCAGGGGGACAGGGAATACTGAAGCTTTCTTT
cdr3_aa: CAIRGTGNTEAFF

clone_size: once
v_call: TRBV6-5
j_call: TRBJ1-5
d_call: -
cdr3_nt: TGTGCCAGCACAGATTCCCATAGCAATCAGCCCCAGCATTTT
cdr3_aa: CASTDSHSNQPQHF

clone_size: -
v_call: TRBV19
j_call: TRBJ2-4
d_call: TRBD2
cdr3_nt: TGTGCCAGTAGTATAGGGCGGATAGGCGGGAGGGCCAAAAACATTCAGTACTTC
cdr3_aa: CASSIGRIGGRAKNIQYF

clone_size: -
v_call: TRBV6-7
j_call: TRBJ2-7
d_call: -
cdr3_nt: TGTGCCAGCAGTTACTCGATGGACCCCACGGGTGGCGACGAGCAGTACTTC
cdr3_aa: CASSYSMDPTGGDEQYF

clone_size: -
v_call: TRBV5-1
j_call: TRBJ1-2
d_call: -
cdr3_nt: TGCGCCAGCAGCATGACAGCTAACTATGGCTACACCTTC
cdr3_aa: CASSMTANYGYTF

clone_size: -
v_call: TRBV7-2
j_call: TRBJ2-3
d_call: -
cdr3_nt: TGTGCCGCAGGCCGCGGACGGACCTTGAATACGCAGTATTTT
cdr3_aa: CAAGRGRTLNTQYF

clone_size: -
v_call: TRBV5-1
j_call: TRBJ1-1
d_call: -
cdr3_nt: TGCGCCAGCAGCCCCCAGGGGTTTAACACTGAAGCTTTCTTT
cdr3_aa: CASSPQGFNTEAFF

clone_size: -
v_call: TRBV5-6
j_call: TRBJ2-7
d_call: -
cdr3_nt: TGTGCCAGCGGACGAACGACCTACGAGCAGTACTTC
cdr3_aa: CASGRTTYEQYF

clone_size: -
v_call: TRBV28
j_call: TRBJ2-7
d_call: TRBD1
cdr3_nt: TGTGCCAGCAGTTGGGACAGGCTTTCCTACGAGCAGTACTTC
cdr3_aa: CASSWDRLSYEQYF

clone_size: -
v_call: TRBV5-6
j_call: TRBJ2-7
d_call: -
cdr3_nt: TGTGCCAGCAGCTTCGACCGGGGCGAGCAGTACTTC
cdr3_aa: CASSFDRGEQYF

clone_size: -
v_call: TRBV5-1
j_call: TRBJ2-7
d_call: -
cdr3_nt: TGCGCCAGCAGCTTGATATTACAGGGCTACGAGCAGTACTTC
cdr3_aa: CASSLILQGYEQYF

clone_size: -
v_call: TRBV7-3
j_call: TRBJ2-5
d_call: -
cdr3_nt: TGTGCCAGCAGCTCCCAAGAGACCCAGTACTTC
cdr3_aa: CASSSQETQYF

clone_size: -
v_call: TRBV29-1
j_call: TRBJ1-1
d_call: TRBD1
cdr3_nt: TGCAGCGTTGAACAGGACAGGGGTGAAGCTTTCTTT
cdr3_aa: CSVEQDRGEAFF

clone_size: -
v_call: TRBV5-1
j_call: TRBJ1-2
d_call: -
cdr3_nt: TGCGCCAGCAGCCAAACCTTGGGAGGGGTAGGCTATGGCTACACCTTC
cdr3_aa: CASSQTLGGVGYGYTF

clone_size: -
v_call: TRBV10-3
j_call: TRBJ2-3
d_call: TRBD2
cdr3_nt: TGTGCCACCCGGGCGGGGGGGGTCTCAGATACGCAGTATTTT
cdr3_aa: CATRAGGVSDTQYF

clone_size: once
v_call: TRBV27
j_call: TRBJ2-3
d_call: TRBD2
cdr3_nt: TGTGCCAGCAGTCAATACTCGACTAGCGGGAGGGCAGATACGCAGTATTTT
cdr3_aa: CASSQYSTSGRADTQYF

clone_size: -
v_call: TRBV5-1
j_call: TRBJ2-3
d_call: -
cdr3_nt: TGCGCCAGCAGGGCGGAGGGCCAATACAGCACAGATACGCAGTATTTT
cdr3_aa: CASRAEGQYSTDTQYF

clone_size: -
v_call: TRBV5-1
j_call: TRBJ1-1
d_call: -
cdr3_nt: TGCGCCAGCAGCCGGATGGGTGGGGGCGGGAACACTGAAGCTTTCTTT
cdr3_aa: CASSRMGGGGNTEAFF

clone_size: -
v_call: TRBV28
j_call: TRBJ1-2
d_call: TRBD1
cdr3_nt: TGTGCCAGCAGTTTACCCCCGACAGGGCAGGGCTACACCTTC
cdr3_aa: CASSLPPTGQGYTF

clone_size: -
v_call: TRBV28
j_call: TRBJ2-5
d_call: TRBD1
cdr3_nt: TGTGCCAGCAGACCCACAGGGGGCCAAGAGACCCAGTACTTC
cdr3_aa: CASRPTGGQETQYF

clone_size: -
v_call: TRBV27
j_call: TRBJ2-2
d_call: TRBD2
cdr3_nt: TGTGCCAGCAGTCCCCTCTCCCGACTAGCGGGAGGAGCGAACACCGGGGAGCTGTTTTTT
cdr3_aa: CASSPLSRLAGGANTGELFF

clone_size: -
v_call: TRBV27
j_call: TRBJ1-1
d_call: -
cdr3_nt: TGTGCCAGCAGTTTCTATGACAGGAACACTGAAGCTTTCTTT
cdr3_aa: CASSFYDRNTEAFF

clone_size: -
v_call: TRBV7-8
j_call: TRBJ1-5
d_call: -
cdr3_nt: TGTGCCAGTGGAGAAGGGGGTAGGGGCAATCAGCCCCAGCATTTT
cdr3_aa: CASGEGGRGNQPQHF

clone_size: few
v_call: TRBV28
j_call: TRBJ2-7
d_call: -
cdr3_nt: TGTGCCAGCAGAGGGCATATCCACGAGCAGTACTTC
cdr3_aa: CASRGHIHEQYF

clone_size: few
v_call: TRBV15
j_call: TRBJ2-6
d_call: -
cdr3_nt: TGTGCCACCAGCAGAGAGCGAGGGGCTGGGGCCAACGTCCTGACTTTC
cdr3_aa: CATSRERGAGANVLTF

clone_size: -
v_call: TRBV19
j_call: TRBJ2-6
d_call: TRBD1
cdr3_nt: TGTGCCAGTAGGGGCAGGGGGATGCTCTCTGGGGCCAACGTCCTGACTTTC
cdr3_aa: CASRGRGMLSGANVLTF

clone_size: -
v_call: TRBV7-9
j_call: TRBJ1-1
d_call: -
cdr3_nt: TGTGCCAGCAGCCATTACAATACGGGGAACACTGAAGCTTTCTTT
cdr3_aa: CASSHYNTGNTEAFF

clone_size: -
v_call: TRBV5-4
j_call: TRBJ2-7
d_call: -
cdr3_nt: TGTGCCAGCAGCTTGTGGCCGGGGGCCCCCGACGAGCAGTACTTC
cdr3_aa: CASSLWPGAPDEQYF

clone_size: -
v_call: TRBV18
j_call: TRBJ2-2
d_call: -
cdr3_nt: TGTGCCAGCTCACTGCGAGCCTTATTCACCGGGGAGCTGTTTTTT
cdr3_aa: CASSLRALFTGELFF

clone_size: once
v_call: TRBV7-9
j_call: TRBJ2-1
d_call: -
cdr3_nt: TGTGCCAGCAGCCTCCAACAGGCCTCCTGGTTCTTC
cdr3_aa: CASSLQQASWFF

clone_size: -
v_call: TRBV6-6
j_call: TRBJ1-1
d_call: TRBD1
cdr3_nt: TGTGCCAGCACCCAAATCGACAGGGTTGGTACTGAAGCTTTCTTT
cdr3_aa: CASTQIDRVGTEAFF

clone_size: -
v_call: TRBV12-3/TRBV12-4
j_call: TRBJ2-1
d_call: -
cdr3_nt: TGTGCCAGCAGTTTACTGGGGGGTGAGCAGTTCTTC
cdr3_aa: CASSLLGGEQFF

clone_size: -
v_call: TRBV9
j_call: TRBJ1-1
d_call: -
cdr3_nt: TGTGCCAGCAGCGTAGGGTGGAACACTGAAGCTTTCTTT
cdr3_aa: CASSVGWNTEAFF

clone_size: -
v_call: TRBV7-8
j_call: TRBJ2-1
d_call: TRBD2
cdr3_nt: TGTGCCAGCAGCCTCGGACTAGCGGGAGATGAGCAGTTCTTC
cdr3_aa: CASSLGLAGDEQFF

clone_size: -
v_call: TRBV5-6
j_call: TRBJ2-1
d_call: -
cdr3_nt: TGTGCCAGCATTCGGGTGAGGTCCTACAATGAGCAGTTCTTC
cdr3_aa: CASIRVRSYNEQFF

clone_size: -
v_call: TRBV7-3
j_call: TRBJ1-2
d_call: -
cdr3_nt: TGTGCCAGCAGCTTAGAGGGTGGGGTGATATCGTATGGCTACACCTTC
cdr3_aa: CASSLEGGVISYGYTF

clone_size: -
v_call: TRBV7-9
j_call: TRBJ2-7
d_call: -
cdr3_nt: TGTGCCAGCAGCTTAGCGGGGGGTACAAGGGTAGTCAACGAGCAGTACTTC
cdr3_aa: CASSLAGGTRVVNEQYF

clone_size: -
v_call: TRBV11-2
j_call: TRBJ2-1
d_call: TRBD1
cdr3_nt: TGTGCCAGCAGCTCTAAACAGGGGTCCTACAATGAGCAGTTCTTC
cdr3_aa: CASSSKQGSYNEQFF

clone_size: -
v_call: TRBV15
j_call: TRBJ2-5
d_call: TRBD1
cdr3_nt: TGTGCCACCAGCAGGCCCTCGGGACAGGGGACCCTACTTCCAGAGACCCAGTACTTC
cdr3_aa: CATSRPSGQGTLLPETQYF

clone_size: -
v_call: TRBV28
j_call: TRBJ2-1
d_call: -
cdr3_nt: TGTGCCAGCAGTTTTCTGGACTCACACAGGCCATCCAATGAGCAGTTCTTC
cdr3_aa: CASSFLDSHRPSNEQFF